This is a list of T cell receptor beta chains from one sample in a study of cytomegalovirus exposure and HLA in healthy donors. Clones were read by immunoSEQ multiplex PCR, and TCRdb kept only the in-frame ones, dropping some. The sample totals 150,000 to 250,000 clones. Sequenced: PBMCs. The receptors stem from a boy aged 5-17 years in good health and CMV-seronegative. The CDR3 runs from the conserved cysteine through the conserved F or W. Each record gives: V gene, D gene, J gene, CDR3 protein, CDR3 DNA. D genes are given only for firm matches.

v_gene: TRBV5-1
d_gene: -
j_gene: TRBJ1-5
CDR3aa: CASSLAGLGNQPQHF
CDR3nt: TGCGCCAGCAGCTTGGCCGGGTTGGGCAATCAGCCCCAGCATTTT

v_gene: TRBV4-3
d_gene: -
j_gene: TRBJ1-5
CDR3aa: CASSQVRSQPQHF
CDR3nt: TGCGCCAGCAGCCAAGTCCGGTCCCAGCCCCAGCATTTT

v_gene: TRBV9
d_gene: -
j_gene: TRBJ1-1
CDR3aa: CASSQESGHDYTEAFF
CDR3nt: TGTGCCAGCAGCCAGGAGTCCGGACACGACTACACTGAAGCTTTCTTT

v_gene: TRBV15
d_gene: -
j_gene: TRBJ1-6
CDR3aa: CATSRVFGLGGYNSPLHF
CDR3nt: TGTGCCACCAGCAGAGTCTTTGGGTTAGGGGGCTATAATTCACCCCTCCACTTT

v_gene: TRBV2
d_gene: -
j_gene: TRBJ2-2
CDR3aa: CASTRANTGELFF
CDR3nt: TGTGCCAGCACTCGAGCGAACACCGGGGAGCTGTTTTTT

v_gene: TRBV6-5
d_gene: -
j_gene: TRBJ1-1
CDR3aa: CASLSGVGTEAFF
CDR3nt: TGTGCCAGCTTGTCAGGGGTCGGGACTGAAGCTTTCTTT

v_gene: TRBV5-1
d_gene: -
j_gene: TRBJ2-7
CDR3aa: CASSLARAGVYEQYF
CDR3nt: TGCGCCAGCAGCTTGGCCAGGGCTGGGGTCTACGAGCAGTACTTC

v_gene: TRBV7-2
d_gene: -
j_gene: TRBJ1-5
CDR3aa: CASSPTTAGGQPQHF
CDR3nt: TGTGCCAGCAGCCCAACTACTGCTGGCGGACAGCCCCAGCATTTT

v_gene: TRBV5-4
d_gene: -
j_gene: TRBJ2-7
CDR3aa: CASSLSSSYEQYF
CDR3nt: TGTGCCAGCAGCTTGTCATCCTCCTACGAGCAGTACTTC

v_gene: TRBV5-1
d_gene: TRBD1
j_gene: TRBJ2-7
CDR3aa: CASSLQGANEQYF
CDR3nt: TGCGCCAGCAGCTTGCAGGGGGCAAACGAGCAGTACTTC

v_gene: TRBV6-5
d_gene: -
j_gene: TRBJ1-1
CDR3aa: CASSSTGVNTEAFF
CDR3nt: TGTGCCAGCAGTTCGACAGGCGTTAACACTGAAGCTTTCTTT

v_gene: TRBV9
d_gene: -
j_gene: TRBJ2-2
CDR3aa: CASSSLRDTKVRELFF
CDR3nt: TGTGCCAGCAGCTCCCTGAGGGATACCAAGGTCCGGGAGCTGTTTTTT

v_gene: TRBV23-1
d_gene: TRBD1
j_gene: TRBJ2-1
CDR3aa: CARGDRGLKGNRNEQFF
CDR3nt: TGCGCCAGGGGTGACAGGGGGCTCAAAGGGAATCGCAATGAGCAGTTCTTC

v_gene: TRBV6-5
d_gene: -
j_gene: TRBJ2-7
CDR3aa: CASSSGRGPYEQYF
CDR3nt: TGTGCCAGCAGTTCGGGCAGGGGTCCCTACGAGCAGTACTTC

v_gene: TRBV14
d_gene: -
j_gene: TRBJ2-5
CDR3aa: CASSLFAGNQETQYF
CDR3nt: TGTGCCAGCAGCCTCTTCGCCGGGAACCAAGAGACCCAGTACTTC

v_gene: TRBV27
d_gene: -
j_gene: TRBJ2-1
CDR3aa: CASSPRAGPYNEQFF
CDR3nt: TGTGCCAGCAGTCCCAGGGCGGGGCCGTACAATGAGCAGTTCTTC

v_gene: TRBV29-1
d_gene: -
j_gene: TRBJ1-1
CDR3aa: CSVRYMNTEAFF
CDR3nt: TGCAGCGTCAGATACATGAACACTGAAGCTTTCTTT

v_gene: TRBV28
d_gene: -
j_gene: TRBJ1-1
CDR3aa: CASSRGGTEAFF
CDR3nt: TGTGCCAGCAGTAGGGGGGGCACTGAAGCTTTCTTT

v_gene: TRBV29-1
d_gene: -
j_gene: TRBJ2-1
CDR3aa: CSAIAQGHPYNEQFF
CDR3nt: TGCAGCGCTATCGCTCAGGGCCATCCCTACAATGAGCAGTTCTTC

v_gene: TRBV11-2
d_gene: -
j_gene: TRBJ2-1
CDR3aa: CASSPQEEVLIGNEQFF
CDR3nt: TGTGCCAGCAGCCCCCAAGAGGAGGTATTGATTGGTAATGAGCAGTTCTTC

v_gene: TRBV5-1
d_gene: -
j_gene: TRBJ1-1
CDR3aa: CASSLSQGNTEAFF
CDR3nt: TGCGCCAGCAGCTTGTCCCAGGGGAACACTGAAGCTTTCTTT

v_gene: TRBV4-1
d_gene: TRBD1
j_gene: TRBJ2-3
CDR3aa: CASSLRTGPDTQYF
CDR3nt: TGCGCCAGCAGCCTCCGGACAGGGCCAGATACGCAGTATTTT

v_gene: TRBV5-1
d_gene: -
j_gene: TRBJ2-2
CDR3aa: CASSPPQDTGELFF
CDR3nt: TGCGCCAGCAGCCCCCCCCAGGACACCGGGGAGCTGTTTTTT

v_gene: TRBV6-1
d_gene: TRBD1
j_gene: TRBJ2-7
CDR3aa: CASISGTGRNEQYF
CDR3nt: TGTGCCAGCATCTCCGGGACAGGGAGGAACGAGCAGTACTTC

v_gene: TRBV5-6
d_gene: TRBD1
j_gene: TRBJ2-1
CDR3aa: CASSPTGGYNEQFF
CDR3nt: TGTGCCAGCAGCCCGACAGGGGGGTACAATGAGCAGTTCTTC

v_gene: TRBV4-1
d_gene: TRBD2
j_gene: TRBJ2-2
CDR3aa: CASSGRASTTGELFF
CDR3nt: TGCGCCAGCAGCGGGAGGGCTTCGACCACCGGGGAGCTGTTTTTT

v_gene: TRBV6-6
d_gene: -
j_gene: TRBJ1-1
CDR3aa: CASSYGGMNTEAFF
CDR3nt: TGTGCCAGCAGTTACGGGGGGATGAACACTGAAGCTTTCTTT

v_gene: TRBV5-8
d_gene: -
j_gene: TRBJ2-2
CDR3aa: CASSLDLASNTGELFF
CDR3nt: TGTGCCAGCAGCTTGGATCTGGCTTCGAACACCGGGGAGCTGTTTTTT

v_gene: TRBV28
d_gene: -
j_gene: TRBJ2-1
CDR3aa: CASSNLLPTPNEQFF
CDR3nt: TGTGCCAGCAGTAACTTACTTCCCACCCCCAATGAGCAGTTCTTC

v_gene: TRBV11-2
d_gene: TRBD1
j_gene: TRBJ1-2
CDR3aa: CASSSLKDRGPYGYTF
CDR3nt: TGTGCCAGCAGCTCCCTTAAGGACAGGGGGCCTTATGGCTACACCTTC

v_gene: TRBV5-1
d_gene: -
j_gene: TRBJ1-3
CDR3aa: CASSLQSEGFSGNTIYF
CDR3nt: TGCGCCAGCAGCTTGCAAAGCGAGGGATTCTCTGGAAACACCATATATTTT

v_gene: TRBV7-2
d_gene: -
j_gene: TRBJ2-1
CDR3aa: CASSSGPGGEQFF
CDR3nt: TGTGCCAGCAGCTCTGGCCCCGGCGGGGAGCAGTTCTTC

v_gene: TRBV7-2
d_gene: TRBD1
j_gene: TRBJ1-6
CDR3aa: CASSSTGGWNSPLHF
CDR3nt: TGTGCCAGCAGCTCGACAGGGGGGTGGAATTCACCCCTCCACTTT

v_gene: TRBV19
d_gene: TRBD1
j_gene: TRBJ1-2
CDR3aa: CASSIDSDRGIVGGYTF
CDR3nt: TGTGCCAGTAGTATCGACTCAGACAGGGGGATTGTGGGAGGCTACACCTTC

v_gene: TRBV9
d_gene: -
j_gene: TRBJ2-5
CDR3aa: CASSVEEGAETQYF
CDR3nt: TGTGCCAGCAGCGTAGAGGAGGGAGCGGAGACCCAGTACTTC

v_gene: TRBV9
d_gene: TRBD2
j_gene: TRBJ2-2
CDR3aa: CASSVGRAGGTGELFF
CDR3nt: TGTGCCAGCAGCGTAGGACGAGCGGGGGGAACCGGGGAGCTGTTTTTT

v_gene: TRBV5-6
d_gene: -
j_gene: TRBJ2-5
CDR3aa: CASSQGQAGQYF
CDR3nt: TGTGCCAGCAGCCAAGGACAGGCGGGGCAGTACTTC